Listed below are T cell receptor beta chains from one sample, sequenced in a study of identical twins. MiXCR, run by TCRdb on the 5' RACE reads, gives a single entry per CDR3 protein. The repertoire consists of under 900,000 distinct CDR3 sequences, with 15% to 20% occurring once and the leading ten covering about an eighth. The same specimen was also included in a second study, on T cells expressing NK-cell markers.

The sequenced material came from PBMCs. All receptors derive from a young woman in good health. Each CDR3 is given with its conserved first and last residue. The D gene is left open where the match is weak. Part of the rows lack a size; the others show once, few, many or a class for expanded clones.

d_gene	abundance	v_gene	j_gene	CDR3aa	CDR3nt
TRBD2	NA	TRBV10-1	TRBJ2-1	CASSEGTSGGEQFF	TGCGCCAGCAGTGAAGGTACTAGCGGGGGAGAGCAGTTCTTC
NA	few	TRBV12-3/TRBV12-4	TRBJ1-1	CASSLGEGPEAFF	TGTGCCAGCAGTTTGGGGGAGGGCCCTGAAGCTTTCTTT
NA	NA	TRBV28	TRBJ1-1	CASSPRRKEAFF	TGTGCCAGCAGCCCTCGGAGAAAAGAAGCTTTCTTT
NA	NA	TRBV20-1	TRBJ1-1	CSARVGARNTEAFF	TGCAGTGCTAGAGTGGGGGCGCGGAACACTGAAGCTTTCTTT
NA	NA	TRBV7-9	TRBJ2-2	CASSSPPPGELFF	TGTGCCAGCAGTTCGCCACCTCCCGGGGAGCTGTTTTTT
TRBD1	few	TRBV10-1	TRBJ2-7	CASEGGQGAVYEQYF	TGCGCCAGCGAAGGGGGACAGGGGGCTGTCTACGAGCAGTACTTC
NA	NA	TRBV12-3/TRBV12-4	TRBJ1-5	CASSLRWADYSNQPQHF	TGTGCCAGCAGTTTACGTTGGGCCGATTATAGCAATCAGCCCCAGCATTTT
NA	many	TRBV2	TRBJ2-6	CASKTEAGANVLTF	TGTGCCAGCAAGACAGAGGCTGGGGCCAACGTCCTGACTTTC
TRBD2	NA	TRBV20-1	TRBJ2-1	CSAAPTSGGNEQFF	TGCAGTGCTGCGCCGACTAGCGGGGGAAATGAGCAGTTCTTC
TRBD1	few	TRBV5-1	TRBJ1-5	CASSTGQGNVGQPQHF	TGCGCCAGCAGCACCGGACAGGGGAACGTCGGGCAGCCCCAGCATTTT
TRBD2	NA	TRBV20-1	TRBJ2-7	CSAREPRDYSYEQYF	TGCAGTGCTAGAGAGCCTCGGGACTACTCCTACGAGCAGTACTTC
NA	NA	TRBV7-2	TRBJ1-6	CASSLALNRRRGSPLHF	TGTGCCAGCAGCTTAGCGCTGAACAGGAGACGGGGGTCACCCCTCCACTTT
NA	NA	TRBV7-9	TRBJ2-5	CASSETGPFQETQYF	TGTGCCAGCAGCGAAACAGGGCCTTTCCAAGAGACCCAGTACTTC
NA	NA	TRBV2	TRBJ2-7	CASSEKIEQYF	TGTGCCAGCAGTGAGAAAATCGAGCAGTACTTC
TRBD2	NA	TRBV10-3	TRBJ2-2	CAIRPGLTNTGELFF	TGTGCCATCCGTCCGGGACTAACGAACACCGGGGAGCTGTTTTTT
NA	many	TRBV15	TRBJ2-5	CATSRDGETQYF	TGTGCCACCAGCAGAGATGGGGAGACCCAGTACTTC
NA	few	TRBV30	TRBJ2-1	CAWSVGGEQFF	TGTGCCTGGAGTGTCGGGGGTGAGCAGTTCTTC
TRBD1	few	TRBV24-1	TRBJ1-2	CATSDSKATGLDGYTF	TGTGCCACCAGTGACTCAAAAGCGACAGGGCTGGATGGCTACACCTTC
TRBD2	NA	TRBV20-1	TRBJ2-1	CSAMGGSGVGYNEQFF	TGCAGTGCTATGGGCGGTAGCGGGGTGGGCTACAATGAGCAGTTCTTC
NA	NA	TRBV2	TRBJ2-7	CASRPAALFYEQYF	TGTGCCAGCCGGCCAGCGGCACTATTCTACGAGCAGTACTTC
NA	many	TRBV29-1	TRBJ1-1	CSARTPEGSTEAFF	TGCAGCGCCCGGACTCCAGAGGGGAGCACTGAAGCTTTCTTT
NA	few	TRBV7-2	TRBJ2-1	CASRTRGNSYNEQFF	TGTGCCAGCAGAACTAGGGGGAACTCCTACAATGAGCAGTTCTTC
TRBD1	NA	TRBV6-5	TRBJ1-2	CASSSANRGGTYGYTF	TGTGCCAGCAGTTCCGCCAACAGGGGAGGGACTTATGGCTACACCTTC
NA	NA	TRBV7-9	TRBJ2-1	CASSSSGQSNNEQFF	TGTGCCAGCAGCTCCTCGGGACAAAGCAACAATGAGCAGTTCTTC
TRBD2	NA	TRBV4-2	TRBJ2-5	CASSARTSGGEETQYF	TGTGCCAGCAGCGCGAGGACTAGCGGGGGTGAAGAGACCCAGTACTTC
NA	few	TRBV20-1	TRBJ2-3	CSAPDGGSTDTQYF	TGCAGTGCTCCCGACGGCGGCAGCACAGATACGCAGTATTTT
NA	few	TRBV29-1	TRBJ1-1	CSALRGARGEAFF	TGCAGCGCCCTGAGGGGGGCGCGGGGGGAAGCTTTCTTT
NA	few	TRBV4-3	TRBJ2-3	CASSQDHRGDTQYF	TGCGCCAGCAGCCAAGATCATCGGGGGGATACGCAGTATTTT
NA	many	TRBV20-1	TRBJ1-1	CSAILGMDSLAFF	TGCAGTGCTATCCTAGGGATGGACAGTTTAGCTTTCTTT
TRBD1	few	TRBV24-1	TRBJ2-1	CATSATTGTGAPEQFF	TGTGCCACCAGTGCTACTACCGGGACAGGGGCCCCAGAGCAGTTCTTC